The 11 T cell receptor beta chains given below trace back to one sample, sequenced in a study of control samples from healthy donors and cancer patients. The assay was immunoSEQ multiplex PCR, and TCRdb's table has in-frame clones only and misses some. Here the sample spans more than 100,000 clones, 75% to 95% being singletons. The sample comprised blood. Every receptor here comes from a man between 18 and 29 years old in good health.

The V gene is TRBV3-1 (or the pseudogene TRBV3-2), the J gene TRBJ2-5; D may be TRBD1 (6 bases). The CDR3 spans 13 residues. Trimming took off 4 bases at V and 2 bases at J, with 8 bases between the two ends. CDR1 LGHDT and CDR2 YNNKEL come from the germline V gene (reference sequence). CDR3 region: CASSPGTQETQYF. The CDR3 nucleotides read TGTGCCAGCAGCCCGGGGACACAAGAGACCCAGTACTTC.

V is TRBV4-1 and J is TRBJ2-7; 7 bases are shared with TRBD1. Germline-derived CDR1 and CDR2 are MGHRA and YSYEKL. J gave up 0 bases and V 1 base, and 3 bases lay outside the gene matches. This CDR3 comprises 15 residues. CDR3 region: CASSQVQGVSYEQYF. The CDR3 coding sequence is TGCGCCAGCAGCCAAGTCCAGGGGGTCTCCTACGAGCAGTACTTC.

CDR3 region: CASSSDRASTGELFF. CDR3 in DNA: TGTGCCAGCAGTTCGGACCGGGCCTCCACCGGGGAGCTGTTTTTT. The chain carries TRBV28 and TRBJ2-2; D remains ambiguous. V lost 4 bases, J lost 4 bases, and 13 bases lay in between. Germline V gene data show CDR1 as MDHEN and CDR2 as SYDVKM. The CDR3 runs to 15 residues.

The gene calls are TRBV29-1 and TRBJ1-4; D gene uncertain. V was pared by 5 bases and J by 3 bases, with 10 bases between. The CDR3 totals 13 residues. Germline values: CDR1 SQVTM, CDR2 ANQGSEA. In DNA form, the CDR3 reads TGCAGCGTTCGGAGGGTACCTAATGAAAAACTGTTTTTT. Encoded protein: CSVRRVPNEKLFF.

J is TRBJ2-1 and V is TRBV30; D gene unclear. In germline, CDR1 is GTSNPN, CDR2 SVGIG (reference sequence). V gave up 6 bases and J gave up 3 bases, with 12 bases separating them. The CDR3 covers 13 residues. CDR3 sequence: CACAQANYNEQFF. CDR3 in DNA: TGTGCCTGCGCACAAGCCAACTACAATGAGCAGTTCTTC.

This CDR3 is CASSVGFRTKGTDTQYF. The CDR3 bases are TGTGCCAGCAGCGTAGGGTTTAGGACAAAAGGCACAGATACGCAGTATTTT. This sequence joins TRBV9 and TRBJ2-3; the D gene is possibly TRBD1 (5 bases). The germline V gene has CDR1 SGDLS and CDR2 YYNGEE. Trimming removed 0 bases at V and 1 base at J, with 15 bases between. This CDR3 has 17 residues.

V is TRBV19 and J is TRBJ1-4; a possible D gene is TRBD1 (5 bases). This CDR3 spans 14 amino acids. Germline V lookup: CDR1 LNHDA, CDR2 SQIVND (reference sequence). Trimming stripped 4 bases from V and 5 bases from J, with 11 bases between. CDR3 sequence reads: CASSRGENNEKLFF. The CDR3, as DNA: TGTGCCAGTAGTAGAGGGGAAAACAATGAAAAACTGTTTTTT.

V usage is TRBV6-5 and J usage is TRBJ2-1, with 8 bases aligning to TRBD2. CDR3 size: 14 residues. J was trimmed by 5 bases and V by 6 bases; bases with no gene match: 6. CDR1 is MNHEY, CDR2 SVGAGI, per germline. The CDR3 nucleotides are TGTGCCAGCAGGGAGCGGGAGTATCACAATGAGCAGTTCTTC. Translation gives CASREREYHNEQFF.

The chain uses TRBV15 and TRBJ1-1; D is ambiguous. V was pared by 0 bases and J by 4 bases, with 9 bases between. CDR3 length: 14 residues. From germline, CDR1 is LNHNV and CDR2 YYDKDF (reference sequence). CDR3 in DNA: TGTGCCACCAGCAGAGATTTTACTGGCACTGAAGCTTTCTTT. As protein: CATSRDFTGTEAFF.

This clone was found once. The gene calls are TRBV5-4 and TRBJ1-1; D perhaps matches TRBD1 (6 bases). The CDR3 runs 15 residues. The V end was cut by 0 bases, the J end by 1 base, with 10 bases between. In germline, CDR1 is SGHNT, CDR2 YYREEE (reference sequence). DNA of the CDR3: TGTGCCAGCAGCTTGGCCGGGGGCCGGAACACTGAAGCTTTCTTT. Protein product: CASSLAGGRNTEAFF.

The chain combines TRBV27 with TRBJ2-3; possibly TRBD2 for D (6 bases). Germline CDR1 and CDR2: MNHEY and SMNVEV (reference sequence). CDR3 size: 13 residues. V lost 6 bases and J lost 6, with 13 bases in between. The CDR3 is CASSAGTLDTQYF. The CDR3 DNA sequence: TGTGCCAGCAGCGCCGGGACTTTGGATACGCAGTATTTT.